Below, 28 T cell receptor beta chains from the same sample are listed, as sequenced in a study of cytomegalovirus exposure and HLA in healthy donors. Primers for the PCR totalled 60 Vbeta and 13 Jbeta. TCRdb's copy holds only in-frame clones and misses some; the assay was immunoSEQ multiplex PCR. The data show 150,000 to 200,000 clones, roughly four fifths seen once. Sequenced: PBMCs. All receptors derive from a woman aged 25-40 years in good health and CMV-seropositive.

This clone was seen more than once but under ten times. The rearrangement links TRBV5-1 to TRBJ1-2, with 8 positions matching TRBD1. The CDR3 runs to 16 residues. After removal of 0 bases from V and 0 bases from J, the junction contained 4 bases not matched to a gene. Germline lookup yields CDR1 SGHRS and CDR2 YFSETQ. The CDR3 spells CASSLGTGLTNYGYTF. Here the CDR3 DNA reads TGCGCCAGCAGCTTGGGGACAGGGCTTACTAACTATGGCTACACCTTC.

The V call is TRBV2, the J call TRBJ1-4; D call uncertain. Germline V lookup: CDR1 SNHLY, CDR2 FYNNEI. CDR3 size: 15 residues. Trimming left V 6 bases short and J 0 bases short, with 11 bases between. The CDR3 nucleotides are TGTGCCAGCAGGGCCGGGAGAGCAACTAATGAAAAACTGTTTTTT. Translation gives CASRAGRATNEKLFF.

The chain joins TRBV19 to TRBJ2-7; TRBD2 might be the D (5 bases). This CDR3 is 12 amino acids long. The germline V gene encodes CDR1 LNHDA and CDR2 SQIVND (reference sequence). V lost 7 bases and J lost 7, with 14 bases in between. CDR3 region: CASMGSVNEQYF. The DNA of the CDR3 is TGTGCCAGTATGGGGAGCGTAAATGAGCAGTACTTC.

The chain combines TRBV19 with TRBJ1-5; 9 bases fit TRBD1. Trimming at V came to 1 base and at J to 4 bases, leaving 20 bases not matched to a gene. Germline loops: CDR1 LNHDA, CDR2 SQIVND (reference sequence). The CDR3 has 21 residues. CDR3 residues: CASSIGLVWDREGSRNQPQHF. The CDR3 nucleotides read TGTGCCAGTAGTATAGGTCTCGTGTGGGACAGGGAGGGTAGTAGGAATCAGCCCCAGCATTTT.

V usage is TRBV5-4 and J usage is TRBJ2-7, with TRBD1 matching 8 bases. The CDR3 loop spans 13 amino acids. Germline V gene data show CDR1 as SGHNT and CDR2 as YYREEE (reference sequence). V trimming: 3 bases; J trimming: 9 bases; junction bases outside the gene matches: 8. CDR3 loop: CASSSTGVLGQYF. The CDR3 nucleotides read TGTGCCAGCAGCTCGACAGGGGTTTTGGGGCAGTACTTC. The full variable domain, rest sourced from reference TRBV5-4 and TRBJ2-7, is ETGVTQSPTHLIKTRGQQVTLRCSSQSGHNTVSWYQQALGQGPQFIFQYYREEENGRGNFPPRFSGLQFPNYSSELNVNALELDDSALYLCASSSTGVLGQYFGPGTRLTVT.

This sequence joins TRBV19 and TRBJ1-6; 7 bases are shared with TRBD1. The V gene end was trimmed by 6 bases and the J gene end by 7 bases; junction bases not matched to a gene: 6. The CDR3 sequence is 14 residues long. The germline CDR1 and CDR2 sequences are LNHDA and SQIVND (reference sequence). The CDR3 DNA reads as TGTGCCAGTAGCTTAGACAGGGAGAATTCACCCCTCCACTTT. Translation: CASSLDRENSPLHF. Complete variable domain (other parts from reference TRBV19 and TRBJ1-6): DGGITQSPKYLFRKEGQNVTLSCEQNLNHDAMYWYRQDPGQGLRLIYYSQIVNDFQKGDIAEGYSVSREKKESFPLTVTSAQKNPTAFYLCASSLDRENSPLHFGNGTRLTVT.

The chain carries TRBV6-1 and TRBJ2-2; D uncertain. The germline V and J ends were trimmed by 3 bases and 1 base, with 12 bases remaining between them. The CDR3 contains 16 residues. The V gene's germline CDR1 is MNHNS and CDR2 SASEGT. The CDR3 nucleotides read TGTGCCAGCAGTGAGTTGGCCAGACTGAACACCGGGGAGCTGTTTTTT. This sequence encodes CASSELARLNTGELFF.

The V gene is TRBV11-2, the J gene TRBJ1-1; D call uncertain. The CDR3 length is 13 residues. Germline CDR1 reads SGHAT; CDR2 reads FQNNGV. V was cut by 6 bases and J by 4 bases, with 12 bases left in between. CDR3 in amino acids: CASSQHSSTEAFF. The CDR3 DNA reads as TGTGCCAGCAGTCAACACAGCAGCACTGAAGCTTTCTTT.

This rearrangement joins TRBV19 to TRBJ2-1; 15 nucleotides align to TRBD2. After removal of 10 bases from V and 7 bases from J, the junction contained 5 bases not matched to a gene. Germline CDR1 is LNHDA and CDR2 is SQIVND (reference sequence). This CDR3 is built from 14 residues. The CDR3 loop reads CATRGTSGGNEQFF. The CDR3 coding sequence is TGTGCCACTAGGGGGACTAGCGGGGGGAATGAGCAGTTCTTC.

Concerning this clone itself: Sequence at one end of the junction differs from germline and may be a read error. The CDR3 region is CASSYQGMNAEAFF. The CDR3 nucleotides read TGTGCCAGCAGTTACCAGGGCATGAACGCTGAAGCTTTCTTT. The chain recombines TRBV28 with TRBJ1-1; D may be TRBD1 (5 bases). The CDR3 is 14 residues long. The germline gives CDR1 MDHEN, CDR2 SYDVKM.

The CDR3 is CASSGSGQGSTGELFF. DNA of the CDR3: TGTGCCAGCAGTGGATCAGGACAGGGGAGCACCGGGGAGCTGTTTTTT. The chain recombines TRBV6-6 with TRBJ2-2; 9 bases map to TRBD1. V dropped 5 bases and J dropped 4; count of bases not matched to a gene: 8. The CDR3 is 16 amino acids. The V gene's germline CDR1 is MNHNY and CDR2 SVGAGI (reference sequence).

The rearrangement links TRBV4-1 to TRBJ1-1; D may be TRBD1 (6 bases). V dropped 3 bases and J dropped 13 bases, with 15 bases sitting between them. The germline gives CDR1 MGHRA, CDR2 YSYEKL. CDR3 length: 12 residues. CDR3 in amino acids: CASSHDRSAGFF. The CDR3, as DNA: TGCGCCAGCAGCCATGACAGGTCTGCTGGTTTCTTT.

V is TRBV7-9 and J is TRBJ1-1; no definite D call. This CDR3 contains 12 residues. Germline V CDR1 and CDR2: SEHNR, FQNEAQ (reference sequence). V lost 3 bases and J 4 bases, leaving 6 bases between the germline ends. As DNA, the CDR3 is TGTGCCAGCAGCTTGAGTGGCACTGAAGCTTTCTTT. Residues: CASSLSGTEAFF.

The chain couples TRBV7-2 to TRBJ2-2; D gene unclear. This CDR3 region has 15 residues. Germline assignment: CDR1 SGHTA and CDR2 FQGNSA. V was clipped by 5 bases and J by 1 base, with 11 bases between them. CDR3 DNA sequence: TGTGCCAGCAGCCCCCTGGGCAGGAACACCGGGGAGCTGTTTTTT. Amino acid sequence: CASSPLGRNTGELFF.

This clone was observed a single time. The V and J genes are TRBV19 and TRBJ2-4, with TRBD1 identical over 9 bases. Germline trimming cut 6 bases from V and 8 bases from J; bases unmatched to any gene: 8. The CDR3 runs 14 residues. Germline V gene sequence: CDR1 LNHDA, CDR2 SQIVND (reference sequence). The CDR3 sequence is CASSGWDREDIQYF. In nucleotides, the CDR3 is TGTGCCAGTAGCGGGTGGGACAGGGAGGACATTCAGTACTTC.

J is TRBJ2-1 and V is TRBV4-3; D is undetermined. In germline, CDR1 is LGHNA, CDR2 YSLEER. This CDR3 is built from 14 residues. V was cut by 0 bases and J by 9 bases, with 12 bases left in between. The CDR3 bases are TGCGCCAGCAGCCAAGAGAAGCGCTCGATTGAGCAGTTCTTC. Amino acid sequence: CASSQEKRSIEQFF.

The gene calls are TRBV5-1 and TRBJ2-3, with 9 nucleotides matching TRBD1. The germline V gene encodes CDR1 SGHRS and CDR2 YFSETQ. CDR3 length equals 16 residues. The V and J ends lost 4 bases and 3 bases, in that order; junction bases with no gene match: 9. For the CDR3, the DNA is TGCGCCAGCAGCCGACGTGGACAGGGGTGGACAGATACGCAGTATTTT. Its translation is CASSRRGQGWTDTQYF.

The rearrangement joins TRBV9 to TRBJ2-1; TRBD1 matches at 10 bases. The CDR3 extends over 16 amino acids. CDR1 is SGDLS, CDR2 YYNGEE, per germline. V lost 4 bases and J lost 0; bases outside the gene matches: 4. CDR3 sequence: CASSTRTGGSYNEQFF. Here the CDR3 DNA reads TGTGCCAGCAGCACAAGGACAGGGGGCTCCTACAATGAGCAGTTCTTC.

The rearrangement joins TRBV19 to TRBJ1-2, with 8 positions matching TRBD1. V was clipped by 5 bases and J by 7 bases; unmatched bases: 6. Germline V gives CDR1 LNHDA, CDR2 SQIVND (reference sequence). The length of the CDR3 is 13 residues. CDR3 sequence (DNA): TGTGCCAGTAGTCAGACAGGGGTGCTTGGCTACACCTTC. It specifies CASSQTGVLGYTF.

J is TRBJ1-1 and V is TRBV21-1. TRBV21-1 is recorded as a pseudogene. This CDR3 has 11 residues. The DNA of the CDR3 is TGTGCCAGCAGCAAAAAGCTCGAAGCTTTCTTT. Residues: CASSKKLEAFF.

The rearrangement links TRBV30 to TRBJ2-3, with a possible D match to TRBD2 (5 bases). Germline CDR1 GTSNPN, CDR2 SVGIG (reference sequence). The CDR3 is 13 residues long. Trimming shortened V by 3 bases and J by 9 bases, and 16 bases separated the two germline ends. CDR3 sequence: CAWSPSFGKTQYF. DNA for the CDR3: TGTGCCTGGAGCCCGAGTTTCGGGAAAACGCAGTATTTT. The whole variable domain, remainder taken from reference TRBV30 and TRBJ2-3, is SQTIHQWPATLVQPVGSPLSLECTVEGTSNPNLYWYRQAAGRGLQLLFYSVGIGQISSEVPQNLSASRPQDRQFILSSKKLLLSDSGFYLCAWSPSFGKTQYFGPGTRLTVL.

This chain joins TRBV30 and TRBJ2-7, with 8 bases lining up with TRBD1. This CDR3 comprises 14 residues. Losses at the gene ends were 0 bases for V and 3 bases for J; bases not matched to a gene: 4. CDR1 and CDR2 (germline): GTSNPN, SVGIG (reference sequence). The CDR3 nucleotides read TGTGCCTGGAGTGTCACAGGGGGGAACTACGAGCAGTACTTC. This gives the protein CAWSVTGGNYEQYF.

The CDR3 DNA follows: TGCGCCAGGAAAAACAGGGCCGCTAACTATGGCTACACCTTC. Protein: CARKNRAANYGYTF. The V gene is TRBV4-3, the J gene TRBJ1-2, with D possibly being TRBD1 (6 bases). Trimming removed 9 bases from V and 0 bases from J, with 14 bases in between. There are 14 residues in the CDR3. Germline assignment: CDR1 LGHNA and CDR2 YSLEER.

The chain is built from TRBV7-6 and TRBJ2-5, with 8 bases that match TRBD1. This CDR3 is 16 amino acids long. The germline gives CDR1 SGHVS, CDR2 FNYEAQ. V shed 1 base, J shed 4 bases, and the junction held 8 bases outside the gene matches. The CDR3 loop reads CASSLVGAQGGETQYF. The DNA of the CDR3 is TGTGCCAGCAGCTTAGTAGGGGCACAGGGGGGAGAGACCCAGTACTTC.

The chain has TRBV2 and TRBJ2-3; 11 bases agree with TRBD2. Unmatched junction bases numbered 5, after V lost 2 bases and J lost 4 bases. The CDR3 spans 16 residues. Per germline, CDR1 SNHLY and CDR2 FYNNEI. In DNA form, the CDR3 reads TGTGCCAGCAGTGAAATGGGACTAGCGGAAGCAGATACGCAGTATTTT. It yields the protein CASSEMGLAEADTQYF.

The rearrangement joins TRBV9 to TRBJ2-3; TRBD2 agrees at 11 bases. J lost 2 bases, V lost 9 bases, and 11 bases had no gene match. The germline CDR1 and CDR2 sequences are SGDLS and YYNGEE. This CDR3 has 16 amino acids. This CDR3 is CATVQKLAGDTDTQYF. CDR3 nucleotide sequence: TGTGCCACCGTACAGAAACTAGCGGGAGACACAGATACGCAGTATTTT.

This chain links TRBV14 with TRBJ2-5; D possibly corresponds to TRBD1 (5 bases). The CDR3 consists of 16 residues. V shed 1 base and J shed 2 bases, with 14 bases lying between them. From germline, CDR1 is SGHDN and CDR2 FVKESK. For the CDR3, the DNA is TGTGCCAGCAGCCAAGGTCCAACAGGCAAGCAAGAGACCCAGTACTTC. Translated, it gives CASSQGPTGKQETQYF.

This clone was seen a single time. The chain uses TRBV6-5 and TRBJ2-6; D gene uncertain. Germline V gene data show CDR1 as MNHEY and CDR2 as SVGAGI. The V end was cut by 2 bases, the J end by 5 bases, with 7 bases between. This CDR3 is 14 amino acids long. CDR3 amino acids: CASSYGGRANVLTF. In DNA form, the CDR3 reads TGTGCCAGCAGTTACGGCGGCCGGGCCAACGTCCTGACTTTC.